The 27 T cell receptor beta chains below were found in one sample sequenced in a study of shared clonotypes between healthy human individuals. Profiling relied on immunoSEQ multiplex PCR, and the TCRdb table lists in-frame clones only, not all of them. Here the sample spans around 750,000 clones, less than 85% being singletons. Sequenced: memory CD4+ T cells sorted from blood. As to subset: CD45RA-negative fraction. These receptors were taken from a woman under 40 in good health.

This clone came up once. The chain links TRBV15 to TRBJ2-6; D is unresolved. The CDR3 contains 15 residues. Looked up from germline, CDR1 is LNHNV and CDR2 is YYDKDF (reference sequence). Trimming took 1 base from V and 4 from J, leaving 8 bases between them. CDR3 region: CATSRGESGANVLTF. CDR3 in DNA: TGTGCCACCAGCAGAGGGGAATCCGGGGCCAACGTCCTGACTTTC.

The chain has TRBV5-1 and TRBJ2-5, with 9 positions matching TRBD1. V was pared by 2 bases and J by 5 bases, with 10 bases of the junction left unmatched. The germline gives CDR1 SGHRS, CDR2 YFSETQ. The CDR3 covers 16 residues. The DNA of the CDR3 is TGCGCCAGCAGCTTAACCGACAGGGGGTCGTGGGAGACCCAGTACTTC. Amino acid sequence: CASSLTDRGSWETQYF.

J is TRBJ1-4 and V is TRBV5-1; D possibly corresponds to TRBD1 (5 bases). V was cut by 3 bases and J by 7 bases, with 13 bases left in between. The CDR3 extends over 14 amino acids. CDR1 SGHRS and CDR2 YFSETQ come from the germline V gene. The chain's CDR3 is CASSSNQGGEKLFF. The CDR3 DNA follows: TGCGCCAGCAGCTCTAATCAGGGCGGTGAAAAACTGTTTTTT.

The chain recombines TRBV2 with TRBJ2-7, with TRBD1 as a possible D gene (5 bases). Trimming shortened V by 5 bases and J by 2 bases, and 19 bases separated the two germline ends. CDR3 length equals 16 residues. Germline CDR1 reads SNHLY; CDR2 reads FYNNEI. CDR3 DNA: TGTGCCAGCAGTATGCCGCCAGGGATGTTTCCCTACGAGCAGTACTTC. It codes for CASSMPPGMFPYEQYF.

This clone showed up just a few times. The chain is built from TRBV28 and TRBJ2-1; a weak D match, TRBD1 (5 bases). This CDR3 is 17 amino acids long. Germline V CDR1 and CDR2: MDHEN, SYDVKM. Trimming took off 3 bases at V and 4 bases at J, with 19 bases between the two ends. CDR3 residues: CASSLSAIWGVYNEQFF. The CDR3 bases are TGTGCCAGCAGTTTGAGCGCAATTTGGGGCGTATACAATGAGCAGTTCTTC.

The sample holds many counts of this clone. The chain uses TRBV15 and TRBJ2-3, with D perhaps given as TRBD1 or TRBD2 (5 bases each). V dropped 1 base and J dropped 0 bases, with 8 bases sitting between them. Germline lookup yields CDR1 LNHNV and CDR2 YYDKDF (reference sequence). The CDR3 has 15 amino acids. The CDR3 nucleotides are TGTGCCACCAGCAGAGGGGGCGGGAGCACAGATACGCAGTATTTT. This gives the protein CATSRGGGSTDTQYF.

The chain carries TRBV5-1 and TRBJ1-6; 9 positions agree with TRBD1. The CDR3 runs to 16 residues. After removal of 0 bases from V and 9 bases from J, the junction contained 7 bases not matched to a gene. Per germline, CDR1 SGHRS and CDR2 YFSETQ. Here the CDR3 reads CASSLVSGQGTSPLHF. The CDR3 nucleotides read TGCGCCAGCAGCTTGGTCTCCGGACAGGGGACTTCACCCCTCCACTTT.

CDR3 nucleotide sequence: TGTGCCAGCAGCTTGTATGTAAGCTCCTACAATGAGCAGTTCTTC. This gives the protein CASSLYVSSYNEQFF. V usage is TRBV13 and J usage is TRBJ2-1; no clear D gene. Trimming removed 3 bases from V and 0 bases from J, with 9 bases in between. CDR1 is PRHDT and CDR2 is FYEKMQ in the germline V gene (reference sequence). CDR3 size: 15 residues.

This clone was picked up a small number of times. V and J are TRBV11-2 and TRBJ2-7, with D possibly being TRBD2 (6 bases). The CDR3 spans 13 residues. From germline, CDR1 is SGHAT and CDR2 FQNNGV. V was trimmed by 5 bases and J by 5 bases, leaving 13 bases between them. This CDR3 is CASSARLDNEQYF. The CDR3 DNA follows: TGTGCCAGCAGCGCAAGACTAGACAACGAGCAGTACTTC.

This clone was counted a few times. The chain recombines TRBV5-1 with TRBJ2-2, with no clear D. This CDR3 contains 16 residues. Trimming removed 1 base from V and 0 bases from J, with 10 bases in between. Germline V gene sequence: CDR1 SGHRS, CDR2 YFSETQ. In nucleotides, the CDR3 is TGCGCCAGCAGCTTGCCCCTCGCTTCGAACACCGGGGAGCTGTTTTTT. Protein product: CASSLPLASNTGELFF.

The chain couples TRBV5-1 to TRBJ2-1, with 10 nucleotides matching TRBD2. This CDR3 region has 16 residues. Germline CDR1 is SGHRS and CDR2 is YFSETQ. The ends lost 1 base at V and 3 bases at J; junction bases unmatched: 4. CDR3 nucleotides: TGCGCCAGCAGCTTGATAACTAGCGGGGACTACAATGAGCAGTTCTTC. The encoded protein is CASSLITSGDYNEQFF.

The V call is TRBV2, the J call TRBJ1-2; D is uncertain. V lost 1 base to trimming and J lost 4 bases, with 10 bases between them. CDR1 SNHLY and CDR2 FYNNEI come from the germline V gene. The CDR3 is made up of 14 amino acids. In nucleotides, the CDR3 is TGTGCCAGCAGTGAAGATCGTAAGCTCTATGGCTACACCTTC. Amino acid sequence: CASSEDRKLYGYTF.

V and J are TRBV5-4 and TRBJ1-2, with D hard to call. Germline assignment: CDR1 SGHNT and CDR2 YYREEE (reference sequence). The CDR3 spans 12 residues. The ends were cut back, 4 bases at V and 3 bases at J, with 7 bases in the middle. The CDR3 DNA reads as TGTGCCAGCAGCATAAACTACTATGGCTACACCTTC. Protein product: CASSINYYGYTF.

The V and J genes are TRBV5-1 and TRBJ2-7; 14 bases are a match to TRBD2. Germline values: CDR1 SGHRS, CDR2 YFSETQ. The junction had 6 bases not matched to a gene; V was cut back by 4 bases and J by 6 bases. The CDR3 sequence is 15 residues long. The CDR3 loop is CASSPRLAGGPEQYF. In nucleotides, the CDR3 is TGCGCCAGCAGCCCACGACTAGCGGGAGGGCCCGAGCAGTACTTC.

This chain connects TRBV7-9 to TRBJ2-7; D is uncertain. CDR1 is SEHNR, CDR2 FQNEAQ, per germline (reference sequence). The CDR3 runs to 12 residues. The V and J ends lost 5 bases and 3 bases respectively, with 8 bases between them. CDR3 in DNA: TGTGCCAGCAGCCGCTCGTTCTACGAGCAGTACTTC. As protein: CASSRSFYEQYF.

The chain links TRBV10-1 to TRBJ2-7, with D unresolved. The CDR3 loop spans 14 amino acids. CDR1 is WNHNN, CDR2 SYGVQD, per germline (reference sequence). V dropped 3 bases and J dropped 2 bases, with 11 bases sitting between them. CDR3 coding DNA: TGCGCCAGCAGTGAAAGGTGGGATGCCTACGAGCAGTACTTC. Protein sequence: CASSERWDAYEQYF.

The genes are TRBV7-6 and TRBJ1-4; maybe TRBD1 (5 bases). Between the trimmed V and J ends, which lost 2 bases and 1 base, there was a span of 8 bases. Germline CDR1 reads SGHVS; CDR2 reads FNYEAQ. The CDR3 is 15 amino acids. The CDR3 loop reads CASSLIGGTNEKLFF. DNA for the CDR3: TGTGCCAGCAGCTTAATCGGGGGAACTAATGAAAAACTGTTTTTT.

V gene TRBV5-1 combines with J gene TRBJ2-1, with 7 nucleotides matching TRBD1. V lost 3 bases, J lost 4 bases, and 1 base stayed unmatched. The CDR3 extends over 13 amino acids. The V gene's germline CDR1 is SGHRS and CDR2 YFSETQ. DNA for the CDR3: TGCGCCAGCAGCTGGGGACAGTACAATGAGCAGTTCTTC. It yields the protein CASSWGQYNEQFF.

V usage is TRBV6-1 and J usage is TRBJ1-2, with 8 bases identical to TRBD1. The germline V gene has CDR1 MNHNS and CDR2 SASEGT. CDR3 length: 13 amino acids. V lost 6 bases, J lost 6 bases, and 6 bases stayed unmatched. The CDR3 sequence is CASRKDRDHGYTF. In DNA, the CDR3 is TGTGCCAGCAGGAAGGACAGGGACCATGGCTACACCTTC.

The J gene is TRBJ1-1, the V gene TRBV10-1, with 7 bases matching TRBD1. From germline, CDR1 is WNHNN and CDR2 SYGVQD (reference sequence). CDR3 length equals 15 residues. V lost 0 bases, J lost 4 bases, and 5 bases stayed unmatched. This CDR3 reads CASSESRQGLTEAFF. DNA of the CDR3: TGCGCCAGCAGTGAGTCGAGACAGGGACTCACTGAAGCTTTCTTT.

This chain joins TRBV6-6 and TRBJ2-7, with TRBD2 matching 7 bases. Germline-derived CDR1 and CDR2 are MNHNY and SVGAGI (reference sequence). With V trimmed by 2 bases and J by 6 bases, 4 bases remained unmatched. This CDR3 is 13 amino acids long. The CDR3 bases are TGTGCCAGCAGTTACGAGGGGAGGGGCGAGCAGTACTTC. It encodes CASSYEGRGEQYF.

The J gene is TRBJ2-1, the V gene TRBV7-8; 8 bases align to TRBD2. With 5 bases clipped from V and 4 bases from J, the junction kept 10 bases outside the gene matches. This CDR3 has 16 residues. The V gene's germline CDR1 is SGHVS and CDR2 FQNEAQ. The CDR3 sequence: CASSGQRESKYNEQFF. In DNA form, the CDR3 reads TGTGCCAGCAGCGGCCAGCGGGAGAGTAAATACAATGAGCAGTTCTTC. The full variable domain, with the rest looked up from reference TRBV7-8 and TRBJ2-1, is GAGVSQSPRYKVAKRGQDVALRCDPISGHVSLFWYQQALGQGPEFLTYFQNEAQLDKSGLPSDRFFAERPEGSVSTLKIQRTQQEDSAVYLCASSGQRESKYNEQFFGPGTRLTVL.

The CDR3 protein is CASSSGLADGKTQYF. The CDR3 DNA reads as TGTGCCAGCAGCTCGGGACTAGCGGACGGGAAGACCCAGTACTTC. This chain joins TRBV5-5 and TRBJ2-5; 11 bases match TRBD2. Germline trimming cut 3 bases from V and 6 bases from J; bases unmatched to any gene: 7. Germline V gives CDR1 SGHKS, CDR2 YYEKEE (reference sequence). The CDR3 contains 15 residues.

The chain uses TRBV6-5 and TRBJ2-7; D perhaps matches TRBD2 (6 bases). CDR1 is MNHEY and CDR2 is SVGAGI in the germline V gene. V dropped 0 bases and J dropped 1 base, with 10 bases sitting between them. The length of the CDR3 is 15 residues. This CDR3 is CASSYSRGSSYEQYF. The DNA of the CDR3 is TGTGCCAGCAGTTACTCGCGGGGATCTTCCTACGAGCAGTACTTC.

This sequence joins TRBV18 and TRBJ2-5; 7 nucleotides align to TRBD1. The CDR3 sequence is 13 residues long. Unmatched junction bases numbered 4, after V lost 4 bases and J lost 5 bases. The germline V gene has CDR1 KGHSH and CDR2 LQKENI. DNA of the CDR3: TGTGCCAGCTCACTGGGACAGAAGGAGACCCAGTACTTC. Its translation: CASSLGQKETQYF.

This clone appeared a single time. The chain carries TRBV4-2 and TRBJ2-3; D is tentatively TRBD1 or TRBD2 (6 bases each). Between the trimmed V and J ends, which lost 4 bases and 2 bases, there was a span of 16 bases. CDR1 and CDR2 (germline): LGHNA, YNFKEQ. The CDR3 extends over 16 amino acids. The CDR3 DNA reads TGTGCCAGCAGCCCAAAGAGGGGGGAACCCACAGATACGCAGTATTTT. It specifies CASSPKRGEPTDTQYF.

As regards this clone: A far larger clone is one base from this, pointing to a likely read error. The identical CDR3 is also encoded by other nucleotide sequences in the sample. The rearrangement joins TRBV5-1 to TRBJ2-1; 8 bases agree with TRBD2. In germline, CDR1 is SGHRS, CDR2 YFSETQ. This CDR3 region has 15 residues. With 1 base clipped from V and 3 bases from J, the junction kept 3 bases outside the gene matches. CDR3 amino acids: CASSLSSGGYNEQFF. The CDR3, as DNA: TGCGCCAGCAGCTTGAGCAGCGGGGGCTACAATGAGCAGTTCTTC. The full variable domain, its missing parts supplied by reference TRBV5-1 and TRBJ2-1, is KAGVTQTPRYLIKTRGQQVTLSCSPISGHRSVSWYQQTPGQGLQFLFEYFSETQRNKGNFPGRFSGRQFSNSRSEMNVSTLELGDSALYLCASSLSSGGYNEQFFGPGTRLTVL.